This TCR beta chain was profiled in a study of blood T cell repertoires in COVID-19. Study-level information: The United States, Italy and Spain supplied acute and convalescent COVID-19 samples. Sample material is recorded as cDNA or gDNA derived from T cells, B-cell-depleted T cells, or PBMCs.

The CDR3 contains 15 residues. V was trimmed by 0 bases and J by 5 bases, leaving 12 bases between them. Germline CDR1 reads SGDLS; CDR2 reads YYNGEE. Authors' analysis steps: Nucleated cell counts were estimated from reference gene primer amplification. Profiling relied on immunoSEQ multiplex PCR, and the TCRdb table lists in-frame clones only, not all of them. D and trimming were read from the DNA, whereas the V and J calls and clone size are those reported in that table. The table records about 210,000 clones, about 87% of them present only once. Source material: peripheral blood. This chain links TRBV9 with TRBJ2-1; perhaps TRBD1 as D (6 bases). The sequence came from a man between 65 and 79 years old with acute or convalescent COVID-19. The chain's CDR3 is CASSVGVRGNNEQFF. Written as DNA, the CDR3 is TGTGCCAGCAGCGTAGGAGTCAGGGGAAACAATGAGCAGTTCTTC.